The table lists the clone carrying this T cell receptor beta chain with a few counts. The data are from a study of blood T cell repertoires in COVID-19. Study-wide background: The United States, Italy and Spain provided the acute and convalescent COVID-19 samples. T cells, B-cell-depleted T cells, or PBMCs supplied cDNA or gDNA.

This CDR3 comprises 13 residues. The V gene end was trimmed by 6 bases and the J gene end by 6 bases; junction bases not matched to a gene: 5. Source study methods: Amplified reference gene primers provided the basis for estimating nucleated cell counts. TCRdb keeps only in-frame clones here, not all; method: immunoSEQ multiplex PCR. V and J calls and clone size come straight from that table; D and trimming were deduced from the DNA. The table includes approximately 71,000 clones, around three quarters detected once. Sequenced sample: peripheral blood. The chain links TRBV12-3 or TRBV12-4 to TRBJ1-2; 9 nucleotides agree with TRBD1. The receptor was isolated from a man in his fifties or sixties with active or convalescent COVID-19. CDR3 nucleotide sequence: TGTGCCAGCAGCTCGGGACAGGGTAATGGCTACACCTTC. Translated: CASSSGQGNGYTF.